The clone carrying this T cell receptor (beta chain) was observed a handful of times. The antigen is unknown. These data belong to a study of CD8 T cells in ankylosing spondylitis. Findings and caveats of the study: Seemingly characteristic of ankylosing spondylitis blood was a TCR beta motif consisting of roughly 8 highly homologous variants.

Molecular-barcoded quantitative 5'-RACE produced these TCR beta libraries. MiXCR, applied by TCRdb to the 5' RACE reads, yields one record per CDR3 protein. The sample records just under 550,000 distinct CDR3 sequences, about 13% being singletons. The trim removed 0 bases at V and 3 bases at J, leaving 11 bases unmatched. The CDR3 is 17 amino acids. Germline values: CDR1 DFQATT, CDR2 SNEGSKA (reference sequence). The source is a male donor with ankylosing spondylitis. The chain joins TRBV20-1 to TRBJ2-5; 9 nucleotides align to TRBD2. The source material was blood, either unsorted or a sorted T cell fraction (not recorded which). The CDR3 DNA reads TGCAGTGCTAGAGAGGGGTTAGCGGGAGTGTTGGAAGAGACCCAGTACTTC. Its translation is CSAREGLAGVLEETQYF.